What follows are 3 T cell receptor beta chains derived from one specimen sequenced in a study of blood T cell repertoires in COVID-19. TCRdb's copy holds only in-frame clones and misses some; the assay was immunoSEQ multiplex PCR. The sample contains around 60,000 clones, 80% of which appear only once. Sequenced material: peripheral blood. The receptors were gathered from a man aged 55-75 years with acute or convalescent COVID-19.

The chain has TRBV11-2 and TRBJ2-1; 13 bases agree with TRBD2. The J segment lost 5 bases and the V segment lost 3 bases, leaving 1 base of the junction unmatched. This CDR3 has 15 residues. Germline V CDR1 and CDR2: SGHAT, FQNNGV. The CDR3: CASSLTSGGNNEQFF. The CDR3 DNA is TGTGCCAGCAGCTTGACTAGCGGGGGGAACAATGAGCAGTTCTTC.

The genes are TRBV5-1 and TRBJ2-3, with 7 bases lining up with TRBD2. Germline V CDR1 and CDR2: SGHRS, YFSETQ. J lost 1 base, V lost 0 bases, and 2 bases had no gene match. CDR3 length: 15 residues. CDR3 residues: CASSLDLAGTDTQYF. CDR3 DNA: TGCGCCAGCAGCTTGGATCTAGCGGGCACAGATACGCAGTATTTT.

The chain links TRBV5-5 to TRBJ1-5; possibly TRBD1 for D (5 bases). The CDR3 has 17 amino acids. CDR1 is SGHKS, CDR2 YYEKEE, per germline (reference sequence). V lost 0 bases to trimming and J lost 7 bases, with 20 bases between them. The CDR3 spells CASSLADVTRGGQPQHF. DNA of the CDR3: TGTGCCAGCAGCTTGGCAGACGTTACGCGGGGCGGGCAGCCCCAGCATTTT.